These T cell receptor beta chains were read from a single sample in a study of shared clonotypes between healthy human individuals. This table comes from immunoSEQ multiplex PCR, and its TCRdb copy is limited to in-frame clones, with some not included. Of more than 2,000,000 clones in the sample, approximately 93% were seen once. The sequencing sample was made of naive CD4+ T cells from PBMCs. The origin of the receptors is a man between 18 and 35 years old in good health. Some clones in this sample may be carry-over from other donors' samples. The CDR3 runs from the conserved cysteine through the conserved F or W. The order of the fields is V gene, D gene, J gene, clone size, CDR3 protein, CDR3 DNA. The D gene is left open where the match is weak. The size of a clone is reported for some rows only, either as once, few or many, or as a class for expanded clones.

TRBV29-1,.,TRBJ1-1,.,CSALNTEAFF,TGCAGCGCCCTGAACACTGAAGCTTTCTTT
TRBV4-2,TRBD1,TRBJ2-7,.,CASSQAVTGGSYEQYF,TGTGCCAGCAGCCAAGCGGTGACAGGGGGTTCGTACGAGCAGTACTTC
TRBV2,TRBD1,TRBJ2-3,.,CASSRQGDTQYF,TGTGCCAGCAGTCGACAGGGGGATACGCAGTATTTT
TRBV5-1,TRBD1,TRBJ2-1,.,CASSVQGNEQFF,TGCGCCAGCAGCGTACAGGGGAATGAGCAGTTCTTC
TRBV5-6,.,TRBJ2-5,.,CASSLPGLGAETQYF,TGTGCCAGCAGCTTGCCGGGACTGGGGGCTGAAACCCAGTACTTC
TRBV29-1,.,TRBJ2-3,.,CSVDGRGSTDTQYF,TGCAGCGTTGATGGCAGGGGTAGCACAGATACGCAGTATTTT
TRBV9,.,TRBJ2-6,.,CASSVEGQFNVLTF,TGTGCCAGCAGCGTAGAAGGACAGTTCAACGTCCTGACTTTC
TRBV5-1,TRBD2,TRBJ2-1,.,CASSSPGLAGNNEQFF,TGCGCCAGCAGCTCCCCGGGACTAGCGGGGAACAATGAGCAGTTCTTC
TRBV5-1,.,TRBJ1-2,.,CASRSVGTVADGYTF,TGCGCCAGCAGGTCGGTCGGGACCGTTGCTGATGGCTACACCTTC
TRBV9,TRBD2,TRBJ2-1,.,CASSPSGSSYNEQFF,TGTGCTAGCAGTCCTAGCGGGAGCTCCTACAATGAGCAGTTCTTC
TRBV7-2,.,TRBJ1-1,few,CASSLSPNPNTEAFF,TGTGCCAGCAGCCTCTCCCCCAACCCCAACACTGAAGCTTTCTTT
TRBV18,TRBD1,TRBJ2-5,.,CASSPGTGQETQYF,TGTGCCAGCTCACCAGGGACAGGGCAAGAGACCCAGTACTTC
TRBV5-1,.,TRBJ2-5,once,CASNPYPAQGRETQYF,TGCGCCAGCAATCCCTACCCTGCACAGGGACGAGAGACCCAGTACTTC
TRBV9,TRBD1,TRBJ1-3,.,CASSVDPRQGGNTIYF,TGTGCCAGCAGCGTAGACCCCCGACAGGGGGGAAACACCATATATTTT
TRBV15,TRBD1,TRBJ1-4,.,CATSRPPPGGYEKLFF,TGTGCCACCAGCAGACCCCCCCCAGGGGGCTATGAAAAACTGTTTTTT
TRBV28,.,TRBJ2-5,.,CASSFREGAKETQYF,TGTGCCAGCAGTTTTAGGGAGGGGGCAAAGGAGACCCAGTACTTC
TRBV30,TRBD1,TRBJ1-1,.,CARGEKGQGDTEAFF,TGTGCCCGTGGAGAGAAGGGACAGGGGGACACTGAAGCTTTCTTT
TRBV28,.,TRBJ1-4,.,CASSLSGDASEKLFF,TGTGCCAGCAGTTTATCAGGGGACGCCAGTGAAAAACTGTTTTTT